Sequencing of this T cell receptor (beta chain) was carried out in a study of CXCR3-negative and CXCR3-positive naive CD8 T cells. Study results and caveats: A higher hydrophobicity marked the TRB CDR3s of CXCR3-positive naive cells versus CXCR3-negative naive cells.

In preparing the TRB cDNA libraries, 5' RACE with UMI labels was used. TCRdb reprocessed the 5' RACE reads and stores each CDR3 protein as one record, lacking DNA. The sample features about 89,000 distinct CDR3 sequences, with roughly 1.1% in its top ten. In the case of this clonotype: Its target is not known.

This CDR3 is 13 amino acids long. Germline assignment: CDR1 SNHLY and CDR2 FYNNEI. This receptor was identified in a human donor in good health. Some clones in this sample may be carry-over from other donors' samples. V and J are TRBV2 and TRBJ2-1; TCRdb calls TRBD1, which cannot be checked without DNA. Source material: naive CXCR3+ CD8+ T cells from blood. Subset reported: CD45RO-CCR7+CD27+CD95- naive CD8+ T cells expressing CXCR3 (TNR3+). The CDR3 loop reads CASSDDRNNEQFF.